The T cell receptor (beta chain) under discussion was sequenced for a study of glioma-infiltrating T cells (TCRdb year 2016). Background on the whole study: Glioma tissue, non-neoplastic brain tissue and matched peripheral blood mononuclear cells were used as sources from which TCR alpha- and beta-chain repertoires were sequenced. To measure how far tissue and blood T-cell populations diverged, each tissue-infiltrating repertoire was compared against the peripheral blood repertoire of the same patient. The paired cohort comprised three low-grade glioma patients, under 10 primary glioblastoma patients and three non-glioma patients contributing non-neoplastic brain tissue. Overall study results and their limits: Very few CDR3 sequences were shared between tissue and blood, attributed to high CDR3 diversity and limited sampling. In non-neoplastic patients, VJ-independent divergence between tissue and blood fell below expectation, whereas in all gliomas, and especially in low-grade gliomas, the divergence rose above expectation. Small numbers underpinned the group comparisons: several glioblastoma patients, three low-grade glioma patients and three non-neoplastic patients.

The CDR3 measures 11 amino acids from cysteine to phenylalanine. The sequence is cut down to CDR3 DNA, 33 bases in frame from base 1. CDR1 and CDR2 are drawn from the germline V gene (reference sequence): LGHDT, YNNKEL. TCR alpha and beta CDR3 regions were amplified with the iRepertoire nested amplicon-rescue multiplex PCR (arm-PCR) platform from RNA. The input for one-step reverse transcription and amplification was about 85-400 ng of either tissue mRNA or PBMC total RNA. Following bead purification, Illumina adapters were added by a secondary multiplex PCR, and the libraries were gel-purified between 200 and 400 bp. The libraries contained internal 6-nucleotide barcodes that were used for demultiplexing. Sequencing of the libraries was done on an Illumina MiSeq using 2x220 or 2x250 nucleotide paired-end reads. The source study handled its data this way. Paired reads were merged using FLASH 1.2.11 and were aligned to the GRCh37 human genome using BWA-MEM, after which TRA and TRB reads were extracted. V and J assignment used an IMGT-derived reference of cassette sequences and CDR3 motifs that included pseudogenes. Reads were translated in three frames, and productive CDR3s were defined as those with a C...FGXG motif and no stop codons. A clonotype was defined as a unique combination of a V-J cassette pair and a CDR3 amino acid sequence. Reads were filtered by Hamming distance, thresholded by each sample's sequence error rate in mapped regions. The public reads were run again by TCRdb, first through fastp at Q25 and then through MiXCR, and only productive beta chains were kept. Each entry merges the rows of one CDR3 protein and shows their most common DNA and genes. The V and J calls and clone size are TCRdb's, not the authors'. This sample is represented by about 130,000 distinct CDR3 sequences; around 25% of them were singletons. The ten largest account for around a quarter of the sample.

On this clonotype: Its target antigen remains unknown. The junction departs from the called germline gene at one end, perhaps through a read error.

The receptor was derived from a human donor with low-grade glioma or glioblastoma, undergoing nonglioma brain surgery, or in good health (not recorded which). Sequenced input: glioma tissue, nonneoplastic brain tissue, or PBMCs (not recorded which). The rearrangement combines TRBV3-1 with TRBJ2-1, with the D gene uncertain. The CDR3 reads CAGSYHREQFF. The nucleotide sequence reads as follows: TGTGCCGGCAGCTACCACCGTGAGCAGTTCTTC.